The 25 T cell receptor beta chains given below trace back to one sample, sequenced in a study of blood T cell repertoires in COVID-19. Generated by immunoSEQ multiplex PCR, the TCRdb table keeps only in-frame clones and is missing some. The sample contains roughly 300,000 clones, roughly 85% of which appear only once. Source material: PBMCs or T cells enriched from blood (not recorded which). The origin of the receptors is a woman in her thirties who had recovered from COVID-19.

CDR3 residues: CASSLFIQGTEAFF. Written as DNA, the CDR3 is TGCGCCAGCAGCTTGTTTATTCAGGGAACTGAAGCTTTCTTT. The chain combines TRBV5-1 with TRBJ1-1; D might be TRBD1 (5 bases). Deletions cut 1 base from V and 5 bases from J, with 12 bases between. Germline V gene sequence: CDR1 SGHRS, CDR2 YFSETQ. This CDR3 has 14 residues.

The chain is built from TRBV7-9 and TRBJ2-4; D is possibly TRBD2 (5 bases). The CDR3 is 16 amino acids. The ends were cut back, 2 bases at V and 0 bases at J, with 11 bases in the middle. Germline CDR1 is SEHNR and CDR2 is FQNEAQ (reference sequence). This CDR3 reads CASSLTGLPAKNIQYF. Here the CDR3 DNA reads TGTGCCAGCAGCTTAACCGGACTTCCAGCCAAAAACATTCAGTACTTC.

V and J are TRBV5-8 and TRBJ1-1, with D perhaps matching TRBD1 (5 bases). Germline V lookup: CDR1 SGHTS, CDR2 YDEGEE. Trimming removed 0 bases from V and 8 bases from J, with 11 bases in between. The CDR3 runs to 13 residues. In DNA, the CDR3 is TGTGCCAGCAGCTTGGGTACGCAGGGAGAAGCTTTCTTT. It yields the protein CASSLGTQGEAFF.

The chain has TRBV3-1 (or the pseudogene TRBV3-2) and TRBJ2-3; the D gene is possibly TRBD2 (6 bases). V was shortened by 4 bases and J by 2 bases, with 10 bases between the two germline ends. The CDR3 runs to 14 residues. Germline CDR1 and CDR2: LGHDT and YNNKEL (reference sequence). The CDR3 here is CASSPGGTTDTQYF. In DNA, the CDR3 is TGTGCCAGCAGCCCCGGGGGTACCACAGATACGCAGTATTTT.

Only one count was recorded for this clone. The V and J genes are TRBV30 and TRBJ1-1, with D perhaps matching TRBD1 (6 bases). CDR3 length: 14 amino acids. Germline V gene sequence: CDR1 GTSNPN, CDR2 SVGIG (reference sequence). V was trimmed by 2 bases and J by 3 bases, leaving 13 bases between them. The CDR3 reads CAWSFGPGDTEAFF. The CDR3 bases are TGTGCCTGGAGTTTCGGACCAGGGGACACTGAAGCTTTCTTT. The full variable domain, rest sourced from reference TRBV30 and TRBJ1-1, is SQTIHQWPATLVQPVGSPLSLECTVEGTSNPNLYWYRQAAGRGLQLLFYSVGIGQISSEVPQNLSASRPQDRQFILSSKKLLLSDSGFYLCAWSFGPGDTEAFFGQGTRLTVV.

This clone was found once. V usage is TRBV4-3 and J usage is TRBJ2-7, with D possibly matching TRBD2 (6 bases). In germline, CDR1 is LGHNA, CDR2 YSLEER. With 1 base removed from V and 2 bases from J, the gap between germline ends came to 15 bases. The CDR3 extends over 16 amino acids. The CDR3 loop is CASSQAQGRGAYEQYF. CDR3 nucleotides: TGCGCCAGCAGCCAAGCCCAAGGGCGGGGCGCCTACGAGCAGTACTTC.

This sequence joins TRBV7-2 and TRBJ2-7; 13 bases match TRBD2. The CDR3 runs to 17 residues. V lost 6 bases to trimming and J lost 6 bases; unmatched junction nucleotides: 14. Germline loops: CDR1 SGHTA, CDR2 FQGNSA. The CDR3 reads CASREPLTSGGAREQYF. As DNA, the CDR3 is TGTGCCAGCAGAGAACCTCTAACTAGCGGGGGGGCTCGCGAGCAGTACTTC.

The J gene is TRBJ2-7, the V gene TRBV7-8, with TRBD1 matching 9 bases. CDR1 SGHVS and CDR2 FQNEAQ come from the germline V gene. The CDR3 spans 15 residues. V was clipped by 2 bases and J by 1 base; unmatched bases: 3. The DNA for the CDR3 is TGTGCCAGCAGCTTACGACAGGGGGTGTCCTACGAGCAGTACTTC. Its translation: CASSLRQGVSYEQYF.

The rearrangement uses TRBV19 and TRBJ2-3, with 7 nucleotides matching TRBD2. V shed 3 bases and J 6 bases; nucleotides not matched to a gene: 9. This CDR3 is 15 amino acids long. CDR1 and CDR2 from the germline V gene are LNHDA and SQIVND (reference sequence). CDR3 nucleotide sequence: TGTGCCAGTAGTATTCGGGGGACTACACTCGATACGCAGTATTTT. Encoded protein: CASSIRGTTLDTQYF.

V is TRBV30 and J is TRBJ2-7; unclear D gene. Per germline, CDR1 GTSNPN and CDR2 SVGIG (reference sequence). The V and J ends lost 5 bases and 0 bases respectively, with 8 bases between them. The length of the CDR3 is 12 residues. In DNA, the CDR3 is TGTGCCTGGCGCCGGGTCTCCTACGAGCAGTACTTC. Encoded protein: CAWRRVSYEQYF.

This sequence joins TRBV30 and TRBJ1-5, with a possible D match to TRBD1 (5 bases). In germline, CDR1 is GTSNPN, CDR2 SVGIG (reference sequence). Trimming pared 3 bases from V and 3 bases from J, leaving 9 bases between. The CDR3 is made up of 13 amino acids. In DNA, the CDR3 is TGTGCCTGGAGCTCAGGGTACAATCAGCCCCAGCATTTT. Amino acid sequence: CAWSSGYNQPQHF.

This chain links TRBV24-1 with TRBJ2-1, with 13 bases lining up with TRBD2. Germline CDR1 and CDR2: KGHDR and SFDVKD. CDR3 length: 17 amino acids. The J segment lost 5 bases and the V segment lost 5 bases, leaving 8 bases of the junction unmatched. The CDR3 spells CATSAKKGLAGNNEQFF. The CDR3 coding sequence is TGTGCCACCAGTGCCAAGAAGGGACTAGCGGGGAACAATGAGCAGTTCTTC.

The J gene is TRBJ2-5, the V gene TRBV5-4; D is possibly TRBD1 (5 bases). This CDR3 region has 14 residues. Germline V CDR1 and CDR2: SGHNT, YYREEE (reference sequence). V was shortened by 0 bases and J by 4 bases, with 10 bases between the two germline ends. CDR3 sequence (DNA): TGTGCCAGCAGCTTGGCCCAAAGGGGAGAGACCCAGTACTTC. Protein product: CASSLAQRGETQYF.

V and J are TRBV11-2 and TRBJ2-1; 14 bases map to TRBD2. The length of the CDR3 is 15 residues. With V trimmed by 4 bases and J by 9 bases, 5 bases remained unmatched. In germline, CDR1 is SGHAT, CDR2 FQNNGV. DNA of the CDR3: TGTGCCAGCAGCTCGGGACTAGCGGGGGCCGCTGAGCAGTTCTTC. Protein sequence: CASSSGLAGAAEQFF. Looking up the rest from reference TRBV11-2 and TRBJ2-1 gives the full variable domain: EAGVAQSPRYKIIEKRQSVAFWCNPISGHATLYWYQQILGQGPKLLIQFQNNGVVDDSQLPKDRFSAERLKGVDSTLKIQPAKLEDSAVYLCASSSGLAGAAEQFFGPGTRLTVL.

This rearrangement joins TRBV9 to TRBJ2-2; weak D call: TRBD1 (6 bases). The CDR3 length is 15 residues. CDR1 SGDLS and CDR2 YYNGEE come from the germline V gene. The V end was cut by 3 bases, the J end by 4 bases, with 13 bases between. CDR3 in amino acids: CASSAPDRGTGELFF. CDR3 nucleotide sequence: TGTGCCAGCAGCGCCCCGGACAGAGGCACCGGGGAGCTGTTTTTT.

The J gene is TRBJ2-7, the V gene TRBV25-1; weak D call: TRBD1 (5 bases). Germline lookup yields CDR1 MGHDK and CDR2 SYGVNS. V was pared by 5 bases and J by 1 base, with 12 bases between. The CDR3 runs to 14 residues. The CDR3: CASSSTRQSYEQYF. The CDR3 nucleotides are TGTGCCAGCAGTTCAACCCGACAGTCCTACGAGCAGTACTTC.

The chain employs TRBV5-5 and TRBJ1-2, with 8 bases that match TRBD1. The trim removed 4 bases at V and 6 bases at J, leaving 8 bases unmatched. Per the germline V gene, CDR1 is SGHKS and CDR2 is YYEKEE (reference sequence). The length of the CDR3 is 14 residues. Here the CDR3 reads CASSVRDRFDGYTF. The CDR3 coding sequence is TGTGCCAGCAGCGTAAGGGACAGGTTCGATGGCTACACCTTC.

The chain employs TRBV29-1 and TRBJ1-1, with 7 bases lining up with TRBD1. The CDR3 has 12 amino acids. Germline V gene lookup returns CDR1 SQVTM and CDR2 ANQGSEA. Losses at the gene ends were 7 bases for V and 4 bases for J; bases not matched to a gene: 6. The CDR3: CSANRGTTEAFF. CDR3 sequence (DNA): TGCAGCGCAAACAGGGGAACCACTGAAGCTTTCTTT. Looking up the rest from reference TRBV29-1 and TRBJ1-1 gives the full variable domain: SAVISQKPSRDICQRGTSLTIQCQVDSQVTMMFWYRQQPGQSLTLIATANQGSEATYESGFVIDKFPISRPNLTFSTLTVSNMSPEDSSIYLCSANRGTTEAFFGQGTRLTVV.

This chain links TRBV7-9 with TRBJ1-1; possibly TRBD1 for D (6 bases). This CDR3 spans 16 amino acids. V lost 4 bases to trimming and J lost 0 bases, with 15 bases between them. Germline CDR1 reads SEHNR; CDR2 reads FQNEAQ (reference sequence). The CDR3 nucleotides are TGTGCCAGCAGCTCAGGACAGAGCTTGATGAACACTGAAGCTTTCTTT. Translating it yields CASSSGQSLMNTEAFF.

The chain has TRBV6-5 and TRBJ1-1; 9 bases line up with TRBD1. J gave up 3 bases and V 6 bases, and 8 bases lay outside the gene matches. The CDR3 is 15 residues long. CDR1 is MNHEY and CDR2 is SVGAGI in the germline V gene. Here the CDR3 reads CASRLTGGSYTEAFF. The CDR3 bases are TGTGCCAGCAGGCTGACAGGGGGATCCTACACTGAAGCTTTCTTT.

The chain links TRBV7-2 to TRBJ2-3; maybe TRBD1 (5 bases). Between the trimmed V and J ends, which lost 5 bases and 5 bases, there was a span of 11 bases. CDR3 length: 13 residues. CDR1 and CDR2 from the germline V gene are SGHTA and FQGNSA. The CDR3, as DNA: TGTGCCAGCAGCAAGGGGCCTATAGATACGCAGTATTTT. Its translation is CASSKGPIDTQYF.

The rearrangement uses TRBV4-1 and TRBJ1-1; D unclear. The V end was cut by 0 bases, the J end by 8 bases, with 25 bases between. CDR1 is MGHRA and CDR2 is YSYEKL in the germline V gene. The CDR3 consists of 18 residues. The CDR3 spells CASSQERKLGGRGPEAFF. The CDR3 DNA sequence: TGCGCCAGCAGCCAAGAGAGGAAGTTAGGTGGGAGAGGACCAGAAGCTTTCTTT.

The chain links TRBV9 to TRBJ1-1; 7 bases are a match to TRBD1. J was trimmed by 4 bases and V by 4 bases; bases with no gene match: 7. Germline V gene data show CDR1 as SGDLS and CDR2 as YYNGEE. CDR3 length: 14 residues. CDR3 loop: CASSIQGQGTEAFF. Here the CDR3 DNA reads TGTGCCAGCAGCATACAGGGGCAGGGCACTGAAGCTTTCTTT.

As DNA, the CDR3 is TGTGCCAGCAGTGATGGGACTAGCCGATCAGATACGCAGTATTTT. Translating it yields CASSDGTSRSDTQYF. J is TRBJ2-3 and V is TRBV9, with 9 bases aligning to TRBD2. Germline values: CDR1 SGDLS, CDR2 YYNGEE. CDR3 size: 15 residues. Losses at the gene ends were 5 bases for V and 4 bases for J; bases not matched to a gene: 8.

V usage is TRBV4-2 and J usage is TRBJ2-5; 11 bases match TRBD2. CDR1 and CDR2 (germline): LGHNA, YNFKEQ. The J segment lost 5 bases and the V segment lost 1 base, leaving 6 bases of the junction unmatched. CDR3 length: 16 residues. CDR3 region: CASSQVQTSGGETQYF. DNA of the CDR3: TGTGCCAGCAGCCAAGTACAAACTAGCGGGGGTGAGACCCAGTACTTC.